This is a list of T cell receptor beta chains from one sample in a study of shared clonotypes between healthy human individuals. Clones were sequenced by immunoSEQ multiplex PCR, and TCRdb holds only the in-frame ones, with some missing. Among roughly 640,000 clones listed, around 74% were seen once. The specimen sequenced was memory CD4+ T cells sorted from blood. These receptors all stem from a woman younger than 45 in good health. The CDR3 runs from the conserved cysteine through the conserved F or W. D genes are given only for firm matches. Clone size is given for some rows only: seen once, a few or many times, or a class if the clone is expanded.

abundance: .
v_gene: TRBV5-1
j_gene: TRBJ2-3
d_gene: TRBD2
CDR3aa: CASSLPTGGADTQYF
CDR3nt: TGCGCCAGCAGCTTGCCGACGGGAGGGGCAGATACGCAGTATTTT

abundance: .
v_gene: TRBV6-1
j_gene: TRBJ2-1
d_gene: .
CDR3aa: CASSEAWNSPYNEQFF
CDR3nt: TGTGCCAGCAGTGAAGCGTGGAACTCCCCCTACAATGAGCAGTTCTTC

abundance: .
v_gene: TRBV10-3
j_gene: TRBJ2-2
d_gene: .
CDR3aa: CAIRVPRFDIWAGELFF
CDR3nt: TGTGCCATCAGAGTTCCACGATTCGACATATGGGCCGGGGAGCTGTTTTTT

abundance: .
v_gene: TRBV10-3
j_gene: TRBJ1-2
d_gene: TRBD1
CDR3aa: CAIEDRGKTSYGYTF
CDR3nt: TGTGCCATCGAGGACAGGGGGAAGACATCGTATGGCTACACCTTC

abundance: few
v_gene: TRBV25-1
j_gene: TRBJ2-1
d_gene: TRBD1
CDR3aa: CASSESGTGEYNEQFF
CDR3nt: TGTGCCAGCAGTGAGTCCGGGACAGGGGAATACAATGAGCAGTTCTTC

abundance: .
v_gene: TRBV19
j_gene: TRBJ2-3
d_gene: TRBD1
CDR3aa: CASSILGQGTDTQYF
CDR3nt: TGTGCCAGTAGTATACTGGGACAGGGGACAGATACGCAGTATTTT

abundance: few
v_gene: TRBV28
j_gene: TRBJ1-3
d_gene: .
CDR3aa: CASKENVGNTIYF
CDR3nt: TGTGCCAGCAAGGAGAATGTGGGAAACACCATATATTTT

abundance: .
v_gene: TRBV6-1
j_gene: TRBJ1-5
d_gene: .
CDR3aa: CATKDTDQPQHF
CDR3nt: TGTGCCACTAAGGACACAGATCAGCCCCAGCATTTT

abundance: .
v_gene: TRBV6-6
j_gene: TRBJ2-3
d_gene: .
CDR3aa: CASSYPENTDTQYF
CDR3nt: TGTGCCAGCAGTTACCCGGAAAACACAGATACGCAGTATTTT

abundance: .
v_gene: TRBV7-2
j_gene: TRBJ2-7
d_gene: TRBD2
CDR3aa: CASSLAPGSGNYEQYF
CDR3nt: TGTGCCAGCAGCTTAGCGCCGGGTAGCGGGAACTACGAGCAGTACTTC

abundance: .
v_gene: TRBV2
j_gene: TRBJ2-2
d_gene: TRBD2
CDR3aa: CASRGLAGGTGELFF
CDR3nt: TGTGCCAGCAGAGGACTAGCGGGAGGCACCGGGGAGCTGTTTTTT

abundance: .
v_gene: TRBV6-5
j_gene: TRBJ1-2
d_gene: .
CDR3aa: CASSYFGADGYTF
CDR3nt: TGTGCCAGCAGTTACTTTGGGGCGGATGGCTACACCTTC

abundance: few
v_gene: TRBV5-1
j_gene: TRBJ2-5
d_gene: TRBD1
CDR3aa: CASSFGQGETQYF
CDR3nt: TGCGCCAGCAGCTTTGGACAGGGCGAGACCCAGTACTTC

abundance: .
v_gene: TRBV5-1
j_gene: TRBJ2-7
d_gene: .
CDR3aa: CASSGAYEQYF
CDR3nt: TGCGCCAGCAGCGGAGCCTACGAGCAGTACTTC

abundance: .
v_gene: TRBV5-1
j_gene: TRBJ1-2
d_gene: .
CDR3aa: CASSSQVVYGYTF
CDR3nt: TGCGCCAGCAGCTCTCAGGTGGTCTATGGCTACACCTTC

abundance: .
v_gene: TRBV28
j_gene: TRBJ2-1
d_gene: .
CDR3aa: CASSLSDPRNEQFF
CDR3nt: TGTGCCAGCAGTTTAAGTGACCCGAGGAATGAGCAGTTCTTC

abundance: .
v_gene: TRBV6-5
j_gene: TRBJ2-1
d_gene: .
CDR3aa: CASRRPGPSWNEQFF
CDR3nt: TGTGCCAGCAGGAGACCGGGACCCTCGTGGAATGAGCAGTTCTTC

abundance: few
v_gene: TRBV7-6
j_gene: TRBJ1-2
d_gene: TRBD1
CDR3aa: CASSLGGTGLNGYTF
CDR3nt: TGTGCCAGCAGCTTAGGGGGGACAGGGTTGAATGGCTACACCTTC

abundance: .
v_gene: TRBV5-1
j_gene: TRBJ2-2
d_gene: TRBD2
CDR3aa: CASSQRTSVAGELFF
CDR3nt: TGCGCCAGCAGCCAGAGAACTAGCGTCGCCGGGGAGCTGTTTTTT

abundance: .
v_gene: TRBV23-1
j_gene: TRBJ2-7
d_gene: .
CDR3aa: CASSPGAYEQYF
CDR3nt: TGCGCCAGCAGCCCCGGGGCTTACGAGCAGTACTTC

abundance: .
v_gene: TRBV11-3
j_gene: TRBJ2-1
d_gene: .
CDR3aa: CASSLDPAAYNEQFF
CDR3nt: TGTGCCAGCAGCTTAGACCCTGCCGCCTACAATGAGCAGTTCTTC

abundance: .
v_gene: TRBV2
j_gene: TRBJ1-4
d_gene: .
CDR3aa: CASSDSIEKLFF
CDR3nt: TGTGCCAGCAGTGACTCGATTGAAAAACTGTTTTTT

abundance: .
v_gene: TRBV2
j_gene: TRBJ1-5
d_gene: TRBD1
CDR3aa: CASTWGQGGGQPQHF
CDR3nt: TGTGCCAGCACTTGGGGACAGGGAGGAGGTCAGCCCCAGCATTTT

abundance: once
v_gene: TRBV5-1
j_gene: TRBJ1-1
d_gene: .
CDR3aa: CASSFPGAANTEAFF
CDR3nt: TGCGCCAGCAGCTTCCCAGGGGCAGCGAACACTGAAGCTTTCTTT

abundance: .
v_gene: TRBV7-3
j_gene: TRBJ2-7
d_gene: TRBD2
CDR3aa: CASSLVVAAGGHEQYF
CDR3nt: TGTGCCAGCAGCTTAGTCGTTGCGGCGGGAGGGCACGAGCAGTACTTC

abundance: once
v_gene: TRBV19
j_gene: TRBJ1-5
d_gene: .
CDR3aa: CASSISKMVVPRPQHF
CDR3nt: TGTGCCAGTAGTATCTCTAAAATGGTGGTTCCCCGGCCCCAGCATTTT

abundance: few
v_gene: TRBV19
j_gene: TRBJ2-1
d_gene: .
CDR3aa: CASSTPQGGSNEQFF
CDR3nt: TGTGCCAGTAGTACCCCGCAGGGGGGAAGCAATGAGCAGTTCTTC

abundance: .
v_gene: TRBV30
j_gene: TRBJ1-2
d_gene: .
CDR3aa: CAWRTRGTNYGYTF
CDR3nt: TGTGCCTGGAGGACCAGGGGAACTAACTATGGCTACACCTTC

abundance: few
v_gene: TRBV7-4
j_gene: TRBJ2-7
d_gene: .
CDR3aa: CASSTSGTSFYEQYF
CDR3nt: TGTGCCAGCAGCACGTCCGGGACATCATTCTACGAGCAGTACTTC

abundance: few
v_gene: TRBV19
j_gene: TRBJ2-2
d_gene: .
CDR3aa: CASSIDPLRGVTGELFF
CDR3nt: TGTGCCAGTAGTATAGATCCGCTACGGGGTGTCACCGGGGAGCTGTTTTTT

abundance: few
v_gene: TRBV7-3
j_gene: TRBJ1-1
d_gene: .
CDR3aa: CASSTQRNTEAFF
CDR3nt: TGTGCCAGCAGCACCCAGAGGAACACTGAAGCTTTCTTT

abundance: .
v_gene: TRBV28
j_gene: TRBJ2-7
d_gene: .
CDR3aa: CASSPGWLGSSYEQYF
CDR3nt: TGTGCCAGCAGCCCTGGGTGGCTGGGGAGCTCCTACGAGCAGTACTTC

abundance: .
v_gene: TRBV5-4
j_gene: TRBJ1-1
d_gene: TRBD1
CDR3aa: CASRLDRGNTEAFF
CDR3nt: TGTGCCAGCAGACTGGACAGGGGGAACACTGAAGCTTTCTTT

abundance: .
v_gene: TRBV5-1
j_gene: TRBJ2-7
d_gene: TRBD2
CDR3aa: CASSALTSGPYEQYF
CDR3nt: TGCGCCAGCAGCGCCCTGACTAGCGGACCCTACGAGCAGTACTTC

abundance: .
v_gene: TRBV5-4
j_gene: TRBJ2-3
d_gene: TRBD2
CDR3aa: CASSFWGGSEDTQYF
CDR3nt: TGTGCCAGCAGCTTTTGGGGAGGGAGTGAAGATACGCAGTATTTT

abundance: once
v_gene: TRBV28
j_gene: TRBJ1-1
d_gene: TRBD1
CDR3aa: CASSLRGRRGLSMNTEAFF
CDR3nt: TGTGCCAGCAGTTTAAGGGGACGCAGGGGGCTAAGTATGAACACTGAAGCTTTCTTT

abundance: .
v_gene: TRBV18
j_gene: TRBJ1-4
d_gene: TRBD1
CDR3aa: CASSLTGEVGKLFF
CDR3nt: TGTGCCAGCTCGCTGACAGGGGAAGTCGGGAAACTGTTTTTT

abundance: .
v_gene: TRBV6-5
j_gene: TRBJ2-7
d_gene: TRBD1
CDR3aa: CASSVDRGPYEQYF
CDR3nt: TGTGCCAGCAGTGTGGACAGGGGGCCCTACGAGCAGTACTTC

abundance: .
v_gene: TRBV29-1
j_gene: TRBJ2-7
d_gene: TRBD2
CDR3aa: CSVKTSGRTTDYEQYF
CDR3nt: TGCAGCGTTAAGACTAGCGGGAGGACCACTGATTACGAGCAGTACTTC

abundance: .
v_gene: TRBV7-6
j_gene: TRBJ2-1
d_gene: .
CDR3aa: CASSLAEGLLFF
CDR3nt: TGTGCCAGCAGCTTAGCAGAGGGATTGCTTTTCTTC

abundance: .
v_gene: TRBV19
j_gene: TRBJ1-1
d_gene: TRBD1
CDR3aa: CASSRGRGQSEAFF
CDR3nt: TGTGCCAGTAGTAGAGGGAGGGGACAGTCTGAAGCTTTCTTT

abundance: .
v_gene: TRBV6-6
j_gene: TRBJ1-3
d_gene: .
CDR3aa: CASSYPNRDSGNTIYF
CDR3nt: TGTGCCAGCAGTTACCCTAACAGGGACTCTGGAAACACCATATATTTT

abundance: .
v_gene: TRBV5-1
j_gene: TRBJ2-7
d_gene: .
CDR3aa: CASSPFYQGNYEQYF
CDR3nt: TGCGCCAGCAGCCCGTTTTACCAGGGAAACTACGAGCAGTACTTC

abundance: .
v_gene: TRBV5-6
j_gene: TRBJ2-3
d_gene: TRBD1
CDR3aa: CASSSRQGNTDTQYF
CDR3nt: TGTGCCAGCAGCTCCCGACAGGGAAACACAGATACGCAGTATTTT

abundance: many
v_gene: TRBV11-2
j_gene: TRBJ2-7
d_gene: TRBD1
CDR3aa: CASSFTGTGGMRDEQYF
CDR3nt: TGTGCCAGCAGCTTCACCGGGACAGGGGGCATGAGGGACGAGCAGTACTTC

abundance: .
v_gene: TRBV28
j_gene: TRBJ2-2
d_gene: .
CDR3aa: CASRLMGSPGELFF
CDR3nt: TGTGCCAGCAGACTGATGGGGAGTCCCGGGGAGCTGTTTTTT

abundance: .
v_gene: TRBV30
j_gene: TRBJ2-2
d_gene: .
CDR3aa: CAWSGGFVGAGELFF
CDR3nt: TGTGCCTGGAGTGGAGGATTTGTGGGGGCCGGGGAGCTGTTTTTT

abundance: .
v_gene: TRBV6-1
j_gene: TRBJ1-2
d_gene: .
CDR3aa: CASRNTGLGGYTF
CDR3nt: TGTGCCAGCAGGAACACAGGGTTGGGCGGCTACACCTTC

abundance: .
v_gene: TRBV11-2
j_gene: TRBJ2-7
d_gene: .
CDR3aa: CASSTSGALKAHEQYF
CDR3nt: TGTGCCAGCAGCACTAGTGGGGCCCTTAAAGCCCACGAGCAGTACTTC

abundance: .
v_gene: TRBV7-3
j_gene: TRBJ2-3
d_gene: .
CDR3aa: CASSLNGVTDTQYF
CDR3nt: TGTGCCAGCAGCTTAAACGGGGTCACAGATACGCAGTATTTT

abundance: once
v_gene: TRBV2
j_gene: TRBJ2-5
d_gene: TRBD1
CDR3aa: CASSDAGTGGRETQYF
CDR3nt: TGTGCCAGCAGTGATGCCGGGACAGGGGGCCGTGAGACCCAGTACTTC

abundance: once
v_gene: TRBV29-1
j_gene: TRBJ2-2
d_gene: .
CDR3aa: CSVYSLANTGELFF
CDR3nt: TGCAGCGTTTACAGCCTGGCGAACACCGGGGAGCTGTTTTTT

abundance: few
v_gene: TRBV19
j_gene: TRBJ1-5
d_gene: TRBD1
CDR3aa: CASSPARTGDQPQHF
CDR3nt: TGTGCCAGTAGTCCGGCCCGGACAGGGGATCAGCCCCAGCATTTT

abundance: .
v_gene: TRBV28
j_gene: TRBJ2-5
d_gene: TRBD1
CDR3aa: CASSPGQGYETQYF
CDR3nt: TGTGCCAGCAGTCCGGGACAGGGTTATGAGACCCAGTACTTC

abundance: .
v_gene: TRBV18
j_gene: TRBJ2-3
d_gene: .
CDR3aa: CASSPTQAARDTQYF
CDR3nt: TGTGCCAGCTCACCGACTCAGGCGGCTCGGGATACGCAGTATTTT